The TCR beta chain described here comes from a study of early T cells in non-severe SARS-CoV-2 infection. This clonotype was seen at least ten times. Individual cDNA molecules carried attached unique molecular identifiers. TCRdb re-derived calls from the 5' RACE reads in MiXCR, one entry per CDR3 protein. The sample shows tens of thousands of distinct CDR3 sequences, about an eighth of them seen only once. Germline CDR1 is ENHRY and CDR2 is SYGVKD. The ends were cut back, 10 bases at V and 5 bases at J, with 7 bases in the middle. The CDR3 runs 10 residues. The rearrangement uses TRBV10-3 and TRBJ2-3; weak D call: TRBD2 (6 bases). The input for sequencing was whole blood, taken at baseline. This clonotype was sampled from an adult who was a healthcare worker with PCR-confirmed SARS-CoV-2 infection or an uninfected control (not recorded which). The CDR3 is CATGRDTQYF. The CDR3 DNA sequence: TGTGCCACCGGGAGAGATACGCAGTATTTT.